Listed below are T cell receptor beta chains from one sample, sequenced in a study of identical twins. One entry per CDR3 protein results from TCRdb running MiXCR on the 5' RACE reads. The table shows a few hundred thousand distinct CDR3 sequences, with roughly 9.9% occurring only once. The same sample was also studied in work on yellow fever vaccine responses in identical twins.

Sequencing used PBMCs. These receptors were obtained from a young woman in good health. CDR3s include the opening cysteine and the closing phenylalanine or tryptophan. Each record gives: J gene, D gene, clone size, V gene, CDR3 protein, CDR3 DNA. A D gene is named only where the DNA matches it firmly. Expanded clones are given a class, and other clones once, few, many or no size at all.

j_call: TRBJ2-1; d_call: -; clone_size: -; v_call: TRBV20-1; cdr3_aa: CSATRTESSYNEQFF; cdr3_nt: TGCAGTGCTACCCGGACAGAGAGCTCCTACAATGAGCAGTTCTTC
j_call: TRBJ2-3; d_call: -; clone_size: few; v_call: TRBV7-8; cdr3_aa: CASSLDPLPSTDTQYF; cdr3_nt: TGTGCCAGCAGCCTTGACCCACTGCCCTCCACAGATACGCAGTATTTT
j_call: TRBJ2-7; d_call: TRBD1; clone_size: many; v_call: TRBV6-5; cdr3_aa: CASSYDRDRDFEQYF; cdr3_nt: TGTGCCAGCAGTTACGACCGGGACAGGGACTTCGAGCAGTACTTC
j_call: TRBJ2-5; d_call: TRBD2; clone_size: few; v_call: TRBV4-1; cdr3_aa: CASSQGGSGTTQETQYF; cdr3_nt: TGCGCCAGCAGCCAAGGTGGTAGCGGGACGACCCAAGAGACCCAGTACTTC
j_call: TRBJ2-7; d_call: -; clone_size: -; v_call: TRBV7-8; cdr3_aa: CASGGTLYEQYF; cdr3_nt: TGTGCCAGTGGCGGGACTCTGTACGAGCAGTACTTC
j_call: TRBJ2-2; d_call: -; clone_size: -; v_call: TRBV6-1; cdr3_aa: CASTPGFLSTGELFF; cdr3_nt: TGTGCCAGCACCCCAGGGTTTCTGTCCACCGGGGAGCTGTTTTTT
j_call: TRBJ2-1; d_call: TRBD2; clone_size: many; v_call: TRBV12-3/TRBV12-4; cdr3_aa: CASSLYGGGVSYNEQFF; cdr3_nt: TGTGCCAGCAGTCTTTACGGGGGGGGTGTCTCCTACAATGAGCAGTTCTTC
j_call: TRBJ2-7; d_call: TRBD1; clone_size: -; v_call: TRBV12-3/TRBV12-4; cdr3_aa: CASSSLGQGAEQYF; cdr3_nt: TGTGCCAGCAGTTCGCTAGGACAGGGGGCAGAGCAGTACTTC
j_call: TRBJ2-5; d_call: -; clone_size: -; v_call: TRBV6-7; cdr3_aa: CASRSGRWLETQYF; cdr3_nt: TGTGCCAGCAGATCGGGGCGTTGGTTGGAGACCCAGTACTTC
j_call: TRBJ2-7; d_call: TRBD1; clone_size: -; v_call: TRBV7-2; cdr3_aa: CASTQWGQGLEQYF; cdr3_nt: TGTGCCAGCACCCAATGGGGACAGGGCCTCGAGCAGTACTTC
j_call: TRBJ2-5; d_call: TRBD2; clone_size: few; v_call: TRBV27; cdr3_aa: CASSLSSIWEGETQYF; cdr3_nt: TGTGCCAGCAGTTTATCGTCCATTTGGGAGGGGGAGACCCAGTACTTC
j_call: TRBJ2-1; d_call: -; clone_size: many; v_call: TRBV29-1; cdr3_aa: CSVAVGFNEQFF; cdr3_nt: TGCAGCGTTGCGGTGGGTTTCAATGAGCAGTTCTTC
j_call: TRBJ1-1; d_call: -; clone_size: -; v_call: TRBV4-1; cdr3_aa: CASSLQAENTEAFF; cdr3_nt: TGCGCCAGCAGCCTACAGGCCGAGAACACTGAAGCTTTCTTT
j_call: TRBJ1-4; d_call: -; clone_size: many; v_call: TRBV4-3; cdr3_aa: CASGTTWNSNEKLFF; cdr3_nt: TGCGCCAGCGGGACGACGTGGAATTCTAATGAAAAACTGTTTTTT
j_call: TRBJ2-1; d_call: -; clone_size: -; v_call: TRBV7-2; cdr3_aa: CASSFRGTFPMDEQFF; cdr3_nt: TGTGCCAGCAGCTTCCGCGGGACTTTCCCGATGGATGAGCAGTTCTTC
j_call: TRBJ2-3; d_call: -; clone_size: -; v_call: TRBV28; cdr3_aa: CASSHQTNIDKDTQYF; cdr3_nt: TGTGCCAGCAGTCACCAGACCAATATTGATAAAGATACGCAGTATTTT
j_call: TRBJ2-3; d_call: -; clone_size: -; v_call: TRBV20-1; cdr3_aa: CSARGLGKTDTQYF; cdr3_nt: TGCAGTGCTAGAGGGCTTGGGAAAACAGATACGCAGTATTTT
j_call: TRBJ2-1; d_call: -; clone_size: few; v_call: TRBV29-1; cdr3_aa: CSGDDQGTIRF; cdr3_nt: TGCAGCGGGGACGACCAGGGGACTATTCGCTTC
j_call: TRBJ2-7; d_call: TRBD1; clone_size: few; v_call: TRBV7-9; cdr3_aa: CASSSGQGHEQYF; cdr3_nt: TGTGCCAGCAGCAGCGGACAGGGCCACGAGCAGTACTTC
j_call: TRBJ2-7; d_call: -; clone_size: many; v_call: TRBV5-1; cdr3_aa: CASSLVQGSYEQYF; cdr3_nt: TGCGCCAGCAGCTTGGTTCAGGGCTCCTACGAGCAGTACTTC
j_call: TRBJ1-2; d_call: -; clone_size: many; v_call: TRBV15; cdr3_aa: CATSSGRGANYGYTF; cdr3_nt: TGTGCCACCAGCAGTGGCCGGGGGGCTAACTATGGCTACACCTTC
j_call: TRBJ2-1; d_call: TRBD2; clone_size: few; v_call: TRBV5-1; cdr3_aa: CASSLGWEGRNEQFF; cdr3_nt: TGCGCCAGCAGCTTGGGGTGGGAGGGAAGGAATGAGCAGTTCTTC
j_call: TRBJ2-5; d_call: TRBD2; clone_size: -; v_call: TRBV5-5; cdr3_aa: CASSWRGGGVETQYF; cdr3_nt: TGTGCCAGCAGCTGGAGAGGCGGGGGGGTCGAGACCCAGTACTTC
j_call: TRBJ2-7; d_call: TRBD1; clone_size: many; v_call: TRBV27; cdr3_aa: CASSFSKGDRDSYEQYF; cdr3_nt: TGTGCCAGCAGTTTCTCAAAGGGGGACAGGGATTCCTACGAGCAGTACTTC
j_call: TRBJ1-1; d_call: -; clone_size: many; v_call: TRBV27; cdr3_aa: CASRSERGLAFF; cdr3_nt: TGTGCCAGCAGATCTGAAAGGGGTTTAGCTTTCTTT
j_call: TRBJ1-1; d_call: TRBD1; clone_size: -; v_call: TRBV19; cdr3_aa: CASSPGTGSGGTEAFF; cdr3_nt: TGTGCCAGTAGTCCTGGGACAGGGTCGGGGGGCACTGAAGCTTTCTTT
j_call: TRBJ2-5; d_call: -; clone_size: -; v_call: TRBV4-3; cdr3_aa: CASSQVGTHERYF; cdr3_nt: TGCGCCAGCAGCCAAGTTGGGACACACGAGCGGTACTTC
j_call: TRBJ2-7; d_call: TRBD1; clone_size: -; v_call: TRBV4-2; cdr3_aa: CASSQLSSGTGAHEQYF; cdr3_nt: TGTGCCAGCAGCCAACTAAGCTCCGGGACAGGGGCTCACGAGCAGTACTTC
j_call: TRBJ1-2; d_call: -; clone_size: many; v_call: TRBV2; cdr3_aa: CATLLRQQNYGYTF; cdr3_nt: TGTGCCACCCTTCTTAGACAGCAAAACTATGGCTACACCTTC
j_call: TRBJ2-5; d_call: TRBD1; clone_size: -; v_call: TRBV11-2; cdr3_aa: CASSPPGQFQETQYF; cdr3_nt: TGTGCCAGCAGCCCTCCGGGACAGTTCCAAGAGACCCAGTACTTC
j_call: TRBJ2-7; d_call: TRBD1; clone_size: -; v_call: TRBV10-3; cdr3_aa: CAISEYRGIEQYF; cdr3_nt: TGTGCCATCAGTGAATACAGGGGGATCGAGCAGTACTTC
j_call: TRBJ2-2; d_call: TRBD2; clone_size: -; v_call: TRBV3-1; cdr3_aa: CASSHPLGGGSTGELFF; cdr3_nt: TGTGCCAGCAGCCATCCTCTGGGCGGGGGATCCACCGGGGAGCTGTTTTTT
j_call: TRBJ2-7; d_call: -; clone_size: few; v_call: TRBV7-8; cdr3_aa: CASSLGWGPYEQYF; cdr3_nt: TGTGCCAGCAGCTTGGGCTGGGGGCCCTACGAGCAGTACTTC
j_call: TRBJ2-7; d_call: TRBD2; clone_size: -; v_call: TRBV28; cdr3_aa: CASRLSGTEQYF; cdr3_nt: TGTGCCAGCAGGCTTAGCGGGACCGAGCAGTACTTC
j_call: TRBJ1-1; d_call: TRBD1; clone_size: many; v_call: TRBV10-3; cdr3_aa: CAITPTGDSDSNEAFF; cdr3_nt: TGTGCCATCACTCCAACTGGGGACAGCGATTCAAATGAAGCTTTCTTT
j_call: TRBJ2-1; d_call: -; clone_size: few; v_call: TRBV7-9; cdr3_aa: CASSFRGGEDYNEQFF; cdr3_nt: TGTGCCAGCAGCTTCAGGGGGGGAGAAGACTACAATGAGCAGTTCTTC
j_call: TRBJ2-1; d_call: TRBD1; clone_size: many; v_call: TRBV29-1; cdr3_aa: CSVEGQGYNEQFF; cdr3_nt: TGCAGCGTTGAGGGACAGGGGTACAATGAGCAGTTCTTC
j_call: TRBJ2-3; d_call: -; clone_size: -; v_call: TRBV20-1; cdr3_aa: CSASRDFKNTQYF; cdr3_nt: TGCAGTGCGTCAAGAGACTTCAAGAATACGCAGTATTTT
j_call: TRBJ1-2; d_call: TRBD1; clone_size: few; v_call: TRBV20-1; cdr3_aa: CSARDAGDREGYGYTF; cdr3_nt: TGCAGTGCTAGAGATGCTGGGGACAGGGAAGGATATGGCTACACCTTC
j_call: TRBJ2-3; d_call: -; clone_size: -; v_call: TRBV3-1; cdr3_aa: CASSQGDGTQYF; cdr3_nt: TGTGCCAGCAGCCAGGGAGATGGGACGCAGTATTTT
j_call: TRBJ2-1; d_call: -; clone_size: few; v_call: TRBV20-1; cdr3_aa: CSAVSEERGYNEQFF; cdr3_nt: TGCAGTGCTGTAAGCGAGGAGAGAGGCTACAATGAGCAGTTCTTC
j_call: TRBJ1-1; d_call: -; clone_size: many; v_call: TRBV20-1; cdr3_aa: CSAREENTEAFF; cdr3_nt: TGCAGTGCTAGGGAGGAGAACACTGAAGCTTTCTTT
j_call: TRBJ1-2; d_call: -; clone_size: -; v_call: TRBV5-5; cdr3_aa: CASSRRQANYGYTF; cdr3_nt: TGTGCCAGCAGCCGCCGACAGGCCAACTATGGCTACACCTTC
j_call: TRBJ2-5; d_call: -; clone_size: -; v_call: TRBV6-1; cdr3_aa: CASGSGGRQLQETQYF; cdr3_nt: TGTGCCAGCGGATCCGGGGGGCGACAACTTCAAGAGACCCAGTACTTC
j_call: TRBJ2-1; d_call: -; clone_size: few; v_call: TRBV3-1; cdr3_aa: CASSPLQGLDEQFF; cdr3_nt: TGTGCCAGCAGCCCCCTCCAGGGCCTCGATGAGCAGTTCTTC
j_call: TRBJ1-6; d_call: -; clone_size: many; v_call: TRBV10-3; cdr3_aa: CAIRDQDATNSPLHF; cdr3_nt: TGTGCCATCAGAGACCAAGACGCTACGAATTCACCCCTCCACTTT
j_call: TRBJ2-7; d_call: TRBD2; clone_size: many; v_call: TRBV3-1; cdr3_aa: CASSRTSGGIYEQYF; cdr3_nt: TGTGCCAGCAGCCGAACTAGCGGGGGGATCTACGAGCAGTACTTC
j_call: TRBJ2-7; d_call: -; clone_size: many; v_call: TRBV12-3/TRBV12-4; cdr3_aa: CASSLPGLIPEQYF; cdr3_nt: TGTGCCAGCAGTTTGCCGGGCCTCATCCCGGAGCAGTACTTC
j_call: TRBJ1-5; d_call: -; clone_size: many; v_call: TRBV20-1; cdr3_aa: CSASPTGPTQPQHF; cdr3_nt: TGCAGTGCTAGTCCCACAGGTCCCACCCAGCCCCAGCATTTT
j_call: TRBJ2-1; d_call: -; clone_size: few; v_call: TRBV12-3/TRBV12-4; cdr3_aa: CASRLTGPGNEQFF; cdr3_nt: TGTGCCAGCAGGTTGACAGGACCGGGGAATGAGCAGTTCTTC
j_call: TRBJ2-7; d_call: -; clone_size: -; v_call: TRBV28; cdr3_aa: CAIVRTALVYEQYF; cdr3_nt: TGTGCCATTGTAAGGACTGCCCTCGTCTACGAGCAGTACTTC
j_call: TRBJ2-7; d_call: TRBD2; clone_size: -; v_call: TRBV18; cdr3_aa: CASSPPSGGIHEQYF; cdr3_nt: TGTGCCAGCTCACCCCCGTCCGGGGGGATACACGAGCAGTACTTC
j_call: TRBJ2-7; d_call: TRBD1; clone_size: -; v_call: TRBV29-1; cdr3_aa: CSTGQTVYEQYF; cdr3_nt: TGCAGCACGGGACAGACGGTGTACGAGCAGTACTTC
j_call: TRBJ2-5; d_call: -; clone_size: few; v_call: TRBV18; cdr3_aa: CASSPGLATKETQYF; cdr3_nt: TGTGCCAGCTCACCAGGACTTGCAACAAAAGAGACCCAGTACTTC